Shown below are 29 T cell receptor beta chains from a single sample sequenced in a study of T-cell reconstitution after alpha-beta-depleted transplantation in children. A library of TCRbeta sequences, prepared with unique molecular identifiers, was generated. TCRdb re-called the PCR reads with MiXCR, one entry per CDR3 protein. The sample lists roughly 490,000 distinct CDR3 sequences, around 10% occurring once. The specimen comprised PBMCs, mostly from graft donor cells, sampled 180 days after TCRalphabeta/CD19-depleted stem cell transplant. These receptors came from a female patient aged 2 to 10 who had a stem cell transplant for aplastic anemia, so the T cells may come from the graft donor.

Many counts were recorded for this clonotype. The chain carries TRBV28 and TRBJ2-4; 8 positions agree with TRBD2. The ends lost 3 bases at V and 0 bases at J; junction bases unmatched: 1. Germline lookup yields CDR1 MDHEN and CDR2 SYDVKM. CDR3 length equals 15 residues. Written as DNA, the CDR3 is TGTGCCAGCAGTTTCGCGGGGGGAGCCAAAAACATTCAGTACTTC. It yields the protein CASSFAGGAKNIQYF.

This sequence joins TRBV28 and TRBJ2-7; no clear D gene. V lost 8 bases and J 6 bases, leaving 17 bases between the germline ends. Per the germline V gene, CDR1 is MDHEN and CDR2 is SYDVKM. This CDR3 is 13 amino acids long. The CDR3 loop is CASGTRTPGEQYF. The CDR3 bases are TGTGCCAGCGGAACCCGAACTCCCGGCGAGCAGTACTTC.

This clonotype was seen a handful of times. This rearrangement joins TRBV20-1 to TRBJ2-1, with 7 nucleotides matching TRBD2. Germline V gene lookup returns CDR1 DFQATT and CDR2 SNEGSKA (reference sequence). V lost 6 bases, J lost 4 bases, and 6 bases stayed unmatched. This CDR3 spans 13 amino acids. The CDR3: CSASTGLYNEQFF. In DNA, the CDR3 is TGCAGTGCCTCTACGGGACTATACAATGAGCAGTTCTTC.

The CDR3 spells CASSLASILQETQYF. The DNA for the CDR3 is TGTGCCAGCAGCTTAGCCAGCATCCTCCAAGAGACCCAGTACTTC. The chain links TRBV7-2 to TRBJ2-5; no reliable D call. CDR3 size: 15 residues. The V gene lost 0 bases and the J gene lost 1 base, with 9 bases spanning the gap. Per the germline V gene, CDR1 is SGHTA and CDR2 is FQGNSA.

This rearrangement joins TRBV4-3 to TRBJ2-1; 7 positions agree with TRBD1. V was pared by 4 bases and J by 6 bases, with 9 bases of the junction left unmatched. The V gene's germline CDR1 is LGHNA and CDR2 YSLEER. This CDR3 comprises 15 residues. CDR3 region: CASSRDSFPPNEQFF. The CDR3 bases are TGCGCCAGCAGCCGGGACAGTTTCCCTCCCAATGAGCAGTTCTTC.

The V gene is TRBV13, the J gene TRBJ2-1; no clear D. Germline lookup yields CDR1 PRHDT and CDR2 FYEKMQ (reference sequence). The CDR3 is made up of 17 amino acids. Trimming left V 5 bases short and J 0 bases short, with 17 bases between. For the CDR3, the DNA is TGTGCCAGCAGCCCCAACTTTCAGCTTAGCTCCTACAATGAGCAGTTCTTC. This translates into CASSPNFQLSSYNEQFF.

This clonotype was picked up many times. The chain has TRBV10-3 and TRBJ2-7; TRBD2 matches 7 bases. Germline V gene sequence: CDR1 ENHRY, CDR2 SYGVKD. V was pared by 3 bases and J by 3 bases, with 8 bases of the junction left unmatched. The CDR3 contains 15 residues. CDR3 amino acids: CAISELRTSLYEQYV. CDR3 in DNA: TGTGCCATCAGTGAACTACGGACTAGTCTCTACGAGCAGTACGTC.

In this sample, this clonotype turned up many times. The chain has TRBV6-2 or TRBV6-3 and TRBJ2-7, with no clear D. Germline V gene data show CDR1 as MNHEY and CDR2 as SVGEGT. The CDR3 has 17 residues. V lost 0 bases and J lost 3, with 18 bases in between. As DNA, the CDR3 is TGTGCCAGCAGTTACTCGACGAGCTCGAAACCCCTCTACGAGCAGTACTTC. The encoded protein is CASSYSTSSKPLYEQYF.

This clonotype came up a few times. This chain uses TRBV29-1 with TRBJ2-1; D assignment may be TRBD1 or TRBD2 (5 bases each). There are 11 residues in the CDR3. V gave up 7 bases and J gave up 9 bases, with 13 bases separating them. Germline V gives CDR1 SQVTM, CDR2 ANQGSEA. The DNA for the CDR3 is TGCAGCGGCACGAGGGGTGGTGAGCAGTTCTTC. Encoded protein: CSGTRGGEQFF.

This clonotype appeared a few times. V gene TRBV19 combines with J gene TRBJ2-3; D not resolved. This CDR3 region has 16 residues. From germline, CDR1 is LNHDA and CDR2 SQIVND (reference sequence). V lost 3 bases, J lost 1 base, and 14 bases lay in between. DNA of the CDR3: TGTGCCAGTAGTATGTTGGGTCCCTTGGGCACAGATACGCAGTATTTT. Translating it yields CASSMLGPLGTDTQYF. Using reference TRBV19 and TRBJ2-3 for the parts outside the CDR3, the full variable domain is DGGITQSPKYLFRKEGQNVTLSCEQNLNHDAMYWYRQDPGQGLRLIYYSQIVNDFQKGDIAEGYSVSREKKESFPLTVTSAQKNPTAFYLCASSMLGPLGTDTQYFGPGTRLTVL.

In DNA form, the CDR3 reads TGTGCCAGCAGTTTACTGTCCTATGGCTACACCTTC. This encodes CASSLLSYGYTF. J is TRBJ1-2 and V is TRBV12-3 or TRBV12-4; D remains ambiguous. Trimming pared 2 bases from V and 4 bases from J, leaving 5 bases between. This CDR3 is built from 12 residues.

The chain links TRBV3-1 to TRBJ2-4, with 15 bases matching TRBD2. V shed 4 bases, J shed 8 bases, and the junction held 12 bases outside the gene matches. Germline loops: CDR1 LGHDT, CDR2 YNNKEL (reference sequence). There are 18 residues in the CDR3. CDR3 DNA: TGTGCCAGCAGCCCGGGACTAGCGGGAGGTACTGAAGAAGACATTCAGTACTTC. Protein product: CASSPGLAGGTEEDIQYF.

The genes are TRBV15 and TRBJ2-1; D ambiguous. Trimming shortened V by 1 base and J by 0 bases, and 7 bases separated the two germline ends. This CDR3 is built from 15 residues. Germline-derived CDR1 and CDR2 are LNHNV and YYDKDF (reference sequence). The CDR3 DNA reads TGTGCCACCAGCAGAGCGCATAGCTCCTACAATGAGCAGTTCTTC. This encodes CATSRAHSSYNEQFF.

The chain couples TRBV29-1 to TRBJ2-1; the D gene is possibly TRBD2 (5 bases). This CDR3 spans 11 amino acids. Germline lookup yields CDR1 SQVTM and CDR2 ANQGSEA. V dropped 2 bases and J dropped 7 bases, with 6 bases sitting between them. CDR3 residues: CSVEPGNEQFF. Written as DNA, the CDR3 is TGCAGCGTTGAACCGGGGAATGAGCAGTTCTTC.

In its sample, this clonotype was seen a few times. Here the CDR3 reads CASSEPRQGRWEKLFF. CDR3 nucleotides: TGTGCCAGCAGTGAGCCCCGTCAGGGGCGCTGGGAAAAACTGTTTTTT. V and J are TRBV25-1 and TRBJ1-4; weak D call: TRBD1 (6 bases). This CDR3 has 16 residues. V was shortened by 3 bases and J by 8 bases, with 19 bases between the two germline ends. Germline V gene data show CDR1 as MGHDK and CDR2 as SYGVNS. Full variable domain (remainder filled in from reference TRBV25-1 and TRBJ1-4): EADIYQTPRYLVIGTGKKITLECSQTMGHDKMYWYQQDPGMELHLIHYSYGVNSTEKGDLSSESTVSRIRTEHFPLTLESARPSHTSQYLCASSEPRQGRWEKLFFGSGTQLSVL.

This clonotype was recorded many times. The V and J genes are TRBV12-3 or TRBV12-4 and TRBJ2-3, with TRBD2 matching over 8 bases. J lost 4 bases, V lost 7 bases, and 10 bases had no gene match. This CDR3 spans 15 amino acids. This CDR3 is CASTLQAGVPDTQYF. The CDR3 DNA sequence: TGTGCCAGCACCCTTCAAGCGGGAGTCCCAGATACGCAGTATTTT.

The rearrangement uses TRBV25-1 and TRBJ2-2, with a possible D match to TRBD2 (6 bases). CDR1 and CDR2 (germline): MGHDK, SYGVNS. The ends were cut back, 5 bases at V and 2 bases at J, with 15 bases in the middle. The CDR3 extends over 16 amino acids. The CDR3 region is CASSRASGHNTGELFF. CDR3 sequence (DNA): TGTGCCAGCAGTCGAGCAAGCGGGCACAACACCGGGGAGCTGTTTTTT. The full variable domain, rest sourced from reference TRBV25-1 and TRBJ2-2, is EADIYQTPRYLVIGTGKKITLECSQTMGHDKMYWYQQDPGMELHLIHYSYGVNSTEKGDLSSESTVSRIRTEHFPLTLESARPSHTSQYLCASSRASGHNTGELFFGEGSRLTVL.

The chain recombines TRBV5-6 with TRBJ2-5; 9 bases are a match to TRBD1. The CDR3 contains 16 residues. Per germline, CDR1 SGHDT and CDR2 YYEEEE. V dropped 3 bases and J dropped 0; count of bases not matched to a gene: 6. The CDR3 region is CASSWGTGTYQETQYF. In DNA, the CDR3 is TGTGCCAGCAGCTGGGGGACAGGGACCTACCAAGAGACCCAGTACTTC. Full variable domain (outside the CDR3, taken from reference TRBV5-6 and TRBJ2-5): DAGVTQSPTHLIKTRGQQVTLRCSPKSGHDTVSWYQQALGQGPQFIFQYYEEEERQRGNFPDRFSGHQFPNYSSELNVNALLLGDSALYLCASSWGTGTYQETQYFGPGTRLLVL.

The chain uses TRBV20-1 and TRBJ2-1; 12 bases are shared with TRBD2. The germline V gene encodes CDR1 DFQATT and CDR2 SNEGSKA (reference sequence). CDR3 length equals 15 residues. With 6 bases clipped from V and 8 bases from J, the junction kept 11 bases outside the gene matches. The CDR3 is CSAEPGLAGHDEQFF. For the CDR3, the DNA is TGCAGTGCCGAGCCCGGACTAGCGGGACACGATGAGCAGTTCTTC.

The chain joins TRBV6-2 or TRBV6-3 to TRBJ2-6; a weak D match, TRBD1 (5 bases). V was trimmed by 6 bases and J by 2 bases, leaving 11 bases between them. The CDR3 spans 15 residues. The germline V gene encodes CDR1 MNHEY and CDR2 SVGEGT. The CDR3 DNA sequence: TGTGCCAGCAGATCAGTAGGGGCTGGGGCCAACGTCCTGACTTTC. This gives the protein CASRSVGAGANVLTF.

The J gene is TRBJ1-1, the V gene TRBV5-6, with D unclear. The CDR3 is made up of 13 amino acids. The germline CDR1 and CDR2 sequences are SGHDT and YYEEEE. V was shortened by 4 bases and J by 5 bases, with 12 bases between the two germline ends. The CDR3 reads CASSLRSGTEAFF. The DNA of the CDR3 is TGTGCCAGCAGCCTAAGGTCAGGAACTGAAGCTTTCTTT.

Only a few counts were recorded for this clonotype. V gene TRBV5-1 combines with J gene TRBJ2-1; perhaps TRBD1 as D (5 bases). Germline V gives CDR1 SGHRS, CDR2 YFSETQ. The CDR3 is 15 residues long. V was clipped by 0 bases and J by 7 bases, with 14 bases between them. The CDR3 DNA reads as TGCGCCAGCAGCTTGGACGTGGGGCGCTTAAATGAGCAGTTCTTC. It codes for CASSLDVGRLNEQFF.

This clonotype came up a few times. The chain couples TRBV24-1 to TRBJ2-4; D might be TRBD2 (5 bases). Between the trimmed V and J ends, which lost 4 bases and 0 bases, there was a span of 15 bases. The CDR3 extends over 17 amino acids. Germline V gives CDR1 KGHDR, CDR2 SFDVKD. CDR3: CATSDPTEEKAKNIQYF. DNA of the CDR3: TGTGCCACCAGTGACCCGACGGAGGAAAAAGCCAAAAACATTCAGTACTTC.

This clonotype was seen a few times. The chain couples TRBV20-1 to TRBJ1-2; 7 nucleotides agree with TRBD1. This CDR3 is built from 11 residues. From germline, CDR1 is DFQATT and CDR2 SNEGSKA (reference sequence). After removal of 5 bases from V and 7 bases from J, the junction contained 4 bases not matched to a gene. The CDR3 sequence: CSAPTGIGYTF. The CDR3, as DNA: TGCAGTGCTCCGACAGGGATTGGCTACACCTTC.

This chain links TRBV7-6 with TRBJ1-2, with D uncertain. V was clipped by 1 base and J by 8 bases, with 20 bases between them. The CDR3 sequence is 16 residues long. Germline V gene lookup returns CDR1 SGHVS and CDR2 FNYEAQ. CDR3: CASSLDAGDTLLGYTF. CDR3 coding DNA: TGTGCCAGCAGCTTAGACGCGGGCGACACCCTTTTGGGCTACACCTTC. The full variable domain, rest sourced from reference TRBV7-6 and TRBJ1-2, is GAGVSQSPRYKVTKRGQDVALRCDPISGHVSLYWYRQALGQGPEFLTYFNYEAQQDKSGLPNDRFSAERPEGSISTLTIQRTEQRDSAMYRCASSLDAGDTLLGYTFGSGTRLTVV.

This clonotype was detected only a few times. The rearrangement joins TRBV5-6 to TRBJ2-7; TRBD2 matches 9 bases. After removal of 3 bases from V and 3 bases from J, the junction contained 13 bases not matched to a gene. The germline gives CDR1 SGHDT, CDR2 YYEEEE. The CDR3 has 17 amino acids. The CDR3: CASSSVAGEIPYYEQYV. CDR3 bases: TGTGCCAGCAGCTCAGTAGCGGGAGAGATCCCTTACTACGAGCAGTACGTC.

There are many counts of this clonotype. The V and J genes are TRBV10-3 and TRBJ2-3; 8 nucleotides line up with TRBD1. CDR3 size: 16 residues. The V gene's germline CDR1 is ENHRY and CDR2 SYGVKD. Trimming at V came to 4 bases and at J to 0 bases, leaving 6 bases not matched to a gene. CDR3 loop: CAISGIDRGSTDTQYF. The DNA of the CDR3 is TGTGCCATCAGTGGAATAGACAGGGGAAGCACAGATACGCAGTATTTT.

The V and J genes are TRBV4-3 and TRBJ2-2, with D possibly being TRBD2 (5 bases). This CDR3 comprises 16 residues. Germline V gene lookup returns CDR1 LGHNA and CDR2 YSLEER. V lost 4 bases, J lost 0 bases, and 12 bases lay in between. CDR3: CASSPEVGPNTGELFF. CDR3 bases: TGCGCCAGCAGCCCGGAGGTGGGCCCGAACACCGGGGAGCTGTTTTTT.

This clonotype has more than one count but fewer than ten. The chain joins TRBV27 to TRBJ1-5; 7 bases are shared with TRBD1. The CDR3 is 14 residues long. Germline V gene sequence: CDR1 MNHEY, CDR2 SMNVEV (reference sequence). After removal of 4 bases from V and 6 bases from J, the junction contained 6 bases not matched to a gene. The CDR3 sequence: CASSSYRGGQPQHF. CDR3 bases: TGTGCCAGCAGTTCGTACAGGGGAGGTCAGCCCCAGCATTTT.